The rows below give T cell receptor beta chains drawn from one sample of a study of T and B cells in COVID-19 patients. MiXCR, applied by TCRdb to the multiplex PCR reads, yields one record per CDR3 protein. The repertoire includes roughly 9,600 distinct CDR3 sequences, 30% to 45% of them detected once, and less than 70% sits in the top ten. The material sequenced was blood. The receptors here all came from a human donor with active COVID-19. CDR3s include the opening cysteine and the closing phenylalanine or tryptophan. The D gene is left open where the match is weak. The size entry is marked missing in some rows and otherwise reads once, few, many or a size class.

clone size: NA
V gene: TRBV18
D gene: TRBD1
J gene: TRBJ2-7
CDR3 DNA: TGTGCCAGCTCACCATCTTTCGAAAGGGGGCGGGAGCAGTACTTC
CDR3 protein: CASSPSFERGREQYF

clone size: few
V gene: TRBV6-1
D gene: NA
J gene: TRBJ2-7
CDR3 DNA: TGTGCCAGCACCTTAGGCGTGTCCCAGTACTTC
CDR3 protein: CASTLGVSQYF

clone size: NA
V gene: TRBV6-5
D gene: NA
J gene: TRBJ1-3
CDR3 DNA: TGTGCCAGCATGGGGGCGGGAAACACCATATATTTT
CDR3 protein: CASMGAGNTIYF

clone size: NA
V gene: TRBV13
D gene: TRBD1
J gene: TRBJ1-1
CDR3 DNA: TGTGCCAGCAGCATACGCGGGACAGTTTACACTGAAGCTTTCTTT
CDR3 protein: CASSIRGTVYTEAFF

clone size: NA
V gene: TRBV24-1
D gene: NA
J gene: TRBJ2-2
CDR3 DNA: TGTGCCACCCTTGCCGGGAACACCGGGGAGCTGTTTTTT
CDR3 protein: CATLAGNTGELFF

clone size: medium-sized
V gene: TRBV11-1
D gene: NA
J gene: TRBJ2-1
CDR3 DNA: TGTGCCAGCAGCTTATCGGTAGGGGCCGACACCAATGAGCAGTTCTTC
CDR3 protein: CASSLSVGADTNEQFF

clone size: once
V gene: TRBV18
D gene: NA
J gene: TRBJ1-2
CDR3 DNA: TGTGCCAGCTCACCAGGAGACAGGCATGGCTACACCTTC
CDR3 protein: CASSPGDRHGYTF

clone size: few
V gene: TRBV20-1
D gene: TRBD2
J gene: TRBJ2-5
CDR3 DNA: TGCAGTGCTAGAGATCAGACTAGCGGGAGAACAGAGACCCAGTACTTC
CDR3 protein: CSARDQTSGRTETQYF

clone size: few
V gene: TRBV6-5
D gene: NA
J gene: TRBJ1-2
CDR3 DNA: TGTGCCAGCCTGGAGGGGAACGGTGGCTACACCTTC
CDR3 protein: CASLEGNGGYTF

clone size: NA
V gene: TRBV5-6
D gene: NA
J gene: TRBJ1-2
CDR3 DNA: TGTGCCAGCAGCTTGGTAGTGAGGGACCTAGCTAACTATGGCTACACCTTC
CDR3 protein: CASSLVVRDLANYGYTF

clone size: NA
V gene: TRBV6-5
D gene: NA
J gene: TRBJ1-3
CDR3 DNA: TGTGCCAGCAGAAATTCTGGAAACACCATATATTTT
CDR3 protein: CASRNSGNTIYF

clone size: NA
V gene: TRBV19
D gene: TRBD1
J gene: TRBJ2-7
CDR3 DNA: TGTGCCACTAAGTCCCAACCCGGGACAGGGCCCTACGAGCAGTACTTC
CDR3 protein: CATKSQPGTGPYEQYF

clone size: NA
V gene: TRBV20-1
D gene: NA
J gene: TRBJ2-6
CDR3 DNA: TGCAGTGCTAGGTCGCCCGGGGCCAACGTCCTGACTTTC
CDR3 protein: CSARSPGANVLTF

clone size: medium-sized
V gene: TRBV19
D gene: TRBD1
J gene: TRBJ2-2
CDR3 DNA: TGTGCCAGTGTTGAAGCGGGACAGGGGGCCGGAAACACCGGGGAGCTGTTTTTT
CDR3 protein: CASVEAGQGAGNTGELFF

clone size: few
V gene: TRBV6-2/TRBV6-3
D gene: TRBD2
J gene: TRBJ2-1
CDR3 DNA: TGTGCCAGCAGCCCCGGGCGGGAGGAGCAGTTCTTC
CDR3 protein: CASSPGREEQFF

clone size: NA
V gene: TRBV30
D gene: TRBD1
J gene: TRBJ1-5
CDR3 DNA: TGTGCCTGGAGCCATGGGGAGGGGGCCGGTCAGCCCCAGCATTTT
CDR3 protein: CAWSHGEGAGQPQHF

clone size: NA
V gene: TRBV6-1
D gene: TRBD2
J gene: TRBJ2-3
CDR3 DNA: TGTGCCAGTCGACTAGCGGTCGGAGGGGATACGCAGTATTTT
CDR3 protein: CASRLAVGGDTQYF

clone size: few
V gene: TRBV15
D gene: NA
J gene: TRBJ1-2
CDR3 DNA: TGTGCCACCAGCAGGGACCGAGGAGACTTACGCGGCTACACCTTC
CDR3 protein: CATSRDRGDLRGYTF

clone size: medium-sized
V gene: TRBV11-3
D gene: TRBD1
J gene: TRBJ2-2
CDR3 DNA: TGTGCCAGCAGCGCCGGGACAGGGGCCACCGGGGAGCTGTTTTTT
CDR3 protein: CASSAGTGATGELFF

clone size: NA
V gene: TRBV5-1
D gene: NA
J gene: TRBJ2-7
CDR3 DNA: TGCGCCAGCAGCTTGGGCTTTGGGGGCTACGAGCAGTACTTC
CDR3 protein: CASSLGFGGYEQYF

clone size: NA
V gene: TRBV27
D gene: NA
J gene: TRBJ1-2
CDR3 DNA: TGTGCCAGCAGTTCGAACAGGGAGGATGGCTACACCTTC
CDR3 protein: CASSSNREDGYTF

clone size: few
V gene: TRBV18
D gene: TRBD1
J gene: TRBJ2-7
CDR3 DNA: TGTGCCAGCTCACCACCGTATGGACAGGGGGCAGGGGACGAGCAGTACTTC
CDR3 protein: CASSPPYGQGAGDEQYF

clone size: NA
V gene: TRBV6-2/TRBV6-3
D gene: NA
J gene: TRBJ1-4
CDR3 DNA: TGTGCCAGCAGTTACGCCGGCAGGGGCGGGAAACTGTTTTTT
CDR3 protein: CASSYAGRGGKLFF

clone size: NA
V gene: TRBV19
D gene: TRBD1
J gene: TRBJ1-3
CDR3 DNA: TGTGCCAGTAGTACAGGGGGCTCTGGAAACACCATATATTTT
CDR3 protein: CASSTGGSGNTIYF

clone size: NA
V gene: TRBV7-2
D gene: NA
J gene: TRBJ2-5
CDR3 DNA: TGTGCCAGCAGCTTAGCGGGGGGTCAAGAGACCCAGTACTTC
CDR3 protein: CASSLAGGQETQYF

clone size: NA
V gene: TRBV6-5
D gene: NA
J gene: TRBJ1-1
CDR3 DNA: TGTGCCAGCAGTTGGATGGGTTTAGACACTGAAGCTTTCTTT
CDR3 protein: CASSWMGLDTEAFF

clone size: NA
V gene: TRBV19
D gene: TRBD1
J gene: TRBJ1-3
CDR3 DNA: TGTGCCAGTAGTCCCAGGGGGCCAGGAAACACCATATATTTT
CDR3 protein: CASSPRGPGNTIYF

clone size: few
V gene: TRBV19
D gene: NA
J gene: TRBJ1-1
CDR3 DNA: TGTGCCAGTAGCAAGGAGGGGGGGCTCGGTGAAGCTTTCTTT
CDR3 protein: CASSKEGGLGEAFF

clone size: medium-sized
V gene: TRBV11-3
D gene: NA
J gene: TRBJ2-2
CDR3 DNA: TGTGCCAGCAGCTTAGGGATACCCTGGGCCGAAGGGAAGACCGGGGAGCTGTTTTTT
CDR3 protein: CASSLGIPWAEGKTGELFF

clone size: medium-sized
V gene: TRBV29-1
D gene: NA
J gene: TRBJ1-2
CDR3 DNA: TGCAGCGTTGAAGATGGAGTGGGGCGCGGGGGCTACACCTTC
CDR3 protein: CSVEDGVGRGGYTF

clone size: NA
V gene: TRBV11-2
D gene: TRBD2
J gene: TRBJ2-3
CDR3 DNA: TGTGCCAGCGGCAAGGAGAGCGGGGGAATCACAGATACGCAGTATTTT
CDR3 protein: CASGKESGGITDTQYF

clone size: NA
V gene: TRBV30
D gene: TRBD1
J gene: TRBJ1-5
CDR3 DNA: TGTGCCTCCTCGACAGGGGGGGACGCCCAGCATTTT
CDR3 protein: CASSTGGDAQHF

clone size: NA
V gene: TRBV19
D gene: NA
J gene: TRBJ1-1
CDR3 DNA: TGTGCCAGTAGTATAACGGGCTTGAACACTGAAGCTTTCTTT
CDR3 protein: CASSITGLNTEAFF

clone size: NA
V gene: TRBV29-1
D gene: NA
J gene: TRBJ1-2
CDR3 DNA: TGCAGCGTTGTACCGGGCCGATGGGGCTACACCTTC
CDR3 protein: CSVVPGRWGYTF

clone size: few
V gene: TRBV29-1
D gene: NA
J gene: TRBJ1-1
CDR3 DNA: TGCAGCGTTGAGGACGTTGCTAGGGCTTTCTTT
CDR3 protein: CSVEDVARAFF

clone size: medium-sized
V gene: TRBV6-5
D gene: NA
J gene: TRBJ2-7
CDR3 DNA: TGTGCCAGCAGTCAAAGGGAAGGGGGAAACTACGAGCAGTACTTC
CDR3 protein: CASSQREGGNYEQYF

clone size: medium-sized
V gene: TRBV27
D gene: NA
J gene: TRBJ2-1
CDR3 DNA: TGTGCCAGCAGTTTATGGGCAGGGCACAATGAGCAGTTCTTC
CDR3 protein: CASSLWAGHNEQFF

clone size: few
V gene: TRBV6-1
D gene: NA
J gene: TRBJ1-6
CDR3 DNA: TGTGCCAGCAGTGAACACGGTCAAGATAATTCACCCCTCCACTTT
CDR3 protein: CASSEHGQDNSPLHF

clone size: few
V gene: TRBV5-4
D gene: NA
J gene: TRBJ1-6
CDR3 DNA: TGTGCCAGCAGCTCTGTATCGGCCTATAATTCACCCCTCCACTTT
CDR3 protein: CASSSVSAYNSPLHF

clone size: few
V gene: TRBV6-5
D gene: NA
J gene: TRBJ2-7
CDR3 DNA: TGTGCCAGCAGTTACTCTGGGGCAGGGCTGGGGTACGAGCAGTACTTC
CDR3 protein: CASSYSGAGLGYEQYF

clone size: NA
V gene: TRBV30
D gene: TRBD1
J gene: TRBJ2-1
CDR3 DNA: TGTGCCTGGTCACCGGACAGGGATAATGAGCAGTTCTTC
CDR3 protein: CAWSPDRDNEQFF

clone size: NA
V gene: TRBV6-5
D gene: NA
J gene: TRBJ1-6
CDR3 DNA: TGTGCCAGCAGTTATCGAGAGAGAACACCCCTCCACTTT
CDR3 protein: CASSYRERTPLHF

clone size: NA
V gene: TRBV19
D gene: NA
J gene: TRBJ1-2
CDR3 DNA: TGTGCCAGTAGTACAAGGGACGGGCTGGGTGGCTACACCTTC
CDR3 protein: CASSTRDGLGGYTF

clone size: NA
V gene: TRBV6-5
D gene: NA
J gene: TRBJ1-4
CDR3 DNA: TGTGCCAGCAGTGTACAGCGTTCAACTAATGAAAAACTGTTTTTT
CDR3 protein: CASSVQRSTNEKLFF

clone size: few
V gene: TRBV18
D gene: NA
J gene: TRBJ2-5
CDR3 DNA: TGTGCCAGCTCACCTCAAGAGACCCAGTACTTC
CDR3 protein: CASSPQETQYF

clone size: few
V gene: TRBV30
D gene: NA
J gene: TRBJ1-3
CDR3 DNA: TGTGCCTGGAAGAAGGAGTTTTTTGGAAACACCATATATTTT
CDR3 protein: CAWKKEFFGNTIYF

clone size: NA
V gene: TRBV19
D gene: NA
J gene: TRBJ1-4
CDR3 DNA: TGTGCCAGTAGTATAGTAGGGCAGGGTCATGAAAAACTGTTTTTT
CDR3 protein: CASSIVGQGHEKLFF

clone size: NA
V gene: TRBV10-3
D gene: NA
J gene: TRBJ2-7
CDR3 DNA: TGTGCCATCAGTGAGTCGGGCTACGAGCAGTACTTC
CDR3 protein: CAISESGYEQYF

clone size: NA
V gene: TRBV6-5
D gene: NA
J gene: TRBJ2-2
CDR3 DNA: TGTGCCAGCAGAGGACCGGGACCCTACACCGGGGAGCTGTTTTTT
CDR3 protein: CASRGPGPYTGELFF

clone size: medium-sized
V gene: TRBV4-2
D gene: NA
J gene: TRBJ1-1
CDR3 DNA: TGTGCCAGCAGCCAAGAATGGGGGCAGGACCTGAACACTGAAGCTTTCTTT
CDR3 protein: CASSQEWGQDLNTEAFF

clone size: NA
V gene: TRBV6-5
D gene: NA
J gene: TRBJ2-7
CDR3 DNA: TGTGCCAGCGGTAACGGCAACTACGAGCAGTACTTC
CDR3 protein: CASGNGNYEQYF

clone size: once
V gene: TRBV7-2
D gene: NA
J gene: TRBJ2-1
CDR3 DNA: TGTGCCAGCAGCCTAGGGGCTCTACTCTCCTACAATGAGCAGTTCTTC
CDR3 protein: CASSLGALLSYNEQFF

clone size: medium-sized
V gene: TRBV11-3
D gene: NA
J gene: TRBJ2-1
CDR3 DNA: TGTGCCAGCAGCTTAAGGCTAGCGCCCAAAGGCGATGAGCAGTTCTTC
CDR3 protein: CASSLRLAPKGDEQFF

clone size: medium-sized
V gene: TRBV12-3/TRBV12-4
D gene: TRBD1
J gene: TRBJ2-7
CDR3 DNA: TGTGCCAGCAGGGTCGGACAGGGCTACGAGCAGTACTTC
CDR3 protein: CASRVGQGYEQYF

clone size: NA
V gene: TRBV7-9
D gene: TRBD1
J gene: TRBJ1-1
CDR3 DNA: TGTGCCAGCAGCCCCCGGACAGGGTATGACACTGAAGCTTTCTTT
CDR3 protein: CASSPRTGYDTEAFF

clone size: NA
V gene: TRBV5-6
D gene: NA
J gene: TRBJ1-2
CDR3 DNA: TGTGCCAGCAGCCAAGACGAAGGGAGGGATGGCTGGGGCTACACCTTC
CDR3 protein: CASSQDEGRDGWGYTF

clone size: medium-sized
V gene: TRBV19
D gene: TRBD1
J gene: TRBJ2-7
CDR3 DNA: TGTGCCAGTAGCCCCACAGGGGCAGTATTCGGGCAGTACTTC
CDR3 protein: CASSPTGAVFGQYF

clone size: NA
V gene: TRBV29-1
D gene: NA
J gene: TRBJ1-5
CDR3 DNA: TGCAGCGCAGGGGACAGCAATCAGCCCCAGCATTTT
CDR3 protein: CSAGDSNQPQHF